This TCR beta chain was identified during a study of blood T cells in healthy people across ages. A second about 7 to 12 cycle PCR used barcoded and J-beta primers. TCRdb reprocessed the 5' RACE reads via MiXCR and lists one record per CDR3 protein. The data hold around 2 million distinct CDR3 sequences, with about 39% observed a single time. The CDR3 covers 14 residues. The germline V gene encodes CDR1 MNHEY and CDR2 SVGEGT. The sequence was collected from a human donor in good health. The V and J genes are TRBV6-2 or TRBV6-3 and TRBJ2-3, with 8 bases lining up with TRBD2. The specimen sequenced was blood. The CDR3 DNA sequence: TGTGTCACCCACAGCGGGGGATACACAGATACGCAGTATTTT. Protein product: CVTHSGGYTDTQYF.